This is a list of T cell receptor beta chains from one sample in a study of T cells in Graves' hyperthyroidism and ophthalmopathy. TCRdb recomputed calls from the multiplex PCR reads with MiXCR, one row per CDR3 protein. The sample holds 500,000 to 550,000 distinct CDR3 sequences; nearly 20% are singletons and the top ten take about 50%. Sequences were obtained from blood. These receptors were collected from a middle-aged man with Graves' ophthalmopathy. CDR3s include the opening cysteine and the closing phenylalanine or tryptophan. The D gene is left open where the match is weak. Expanded clones get a size class; other rows say once, few or many, or leave the size out.

J gene: TRBJ1-1
clone size: NA
D gene: NA
V gene: TRBV5-1
CDR3 protein: CASSLVGGLRTEAFF
CDR3 DNA: TGCGCCAGCAGCTTGGTTGGAGGACTGCGCACTGAAGCTTTCTTT

J gene: TRBJ2-7
clone size: few
D gene: NA
V gene: TRBV7-2
CDR3 protein: CASSSTRDHLLEQYF
CDR3 DNA: TGTGCCAGCAGCTCGACCCGGGACCATCTTCTGGAGCAGTACTTC

J gene: TRBJ2-7
clone size: many
D gene: TRBD2
V gene: TRBV10-3
CDR3 protein: CATRLAGDYEQYF
CDR3 DNA: TGTGCCACCCGACTAGCGGGAGACTACGAGCAGTACTTC

J gene: TRBJ2-7
clone size: few
D gene: NA
V gene: TRBV13
CDR3 protein: CASSSRTASSYEQYF
CDR3 DNA: TGTGCCAGCAGCTCCCGGACGGCAAGCTCCTACGAGCAGTACTTC

J gene: TRBJ2-3
clone size: many
D gene: TRBD2
V gene: TRBV2
CDR3 protein: CASLQRGLTDTQYF
CDR3 DNA: TGTGCCAGCCTACAGCGGGGACTCACAGATACGCAGTATTTT

J gene: TRBJ1-6
clone size: NA
D gene: TRBD1
V gene: TRBV27
CDR3 protein: CASSPRQGARAYNSPLHF
CDR3 DNA: TGTGCCAGCAGCCCTAGACAGGGGGCTAGGGCCTATAATTCACCCCTCCACTTT

J gene: TRBJ2-3
clone size: NA
D gene: NA
V gene: TRBV6-2/TRBV6-3
CDR3 protein: CASSYDPSKAPDTQYF
CDR3 DNA: TGTGCCAGCAGTTACGATCCTTCTAAAGCCCCAGATACGCAGTATTTT

J gene: TRBJ2-1
clone size: many
D gene: TRBD2
V gene: TRBV7-9
CDR3 protein: CASHTSGKGEQFF
CDR3 DNA: TGTGCCAGCCATACTAGCGGGAAGGGGGAGCAGTTCTTC

J gene: TRBJ2-7
clone size: few
D gene: NA
V gene: TRBV5-1
CDR3 protein: CASRAKTDYEQYF
CDR3 DNA: TGCGCCAGCAGGGCCAAGACTGACTACGAGCAGTACTTC

J gene: TRBJ1-1
clone size: many
D gene: TRBD1
V gene: TRBV11-2
CDR3 protein: CASSSLQGRVTEAFF
CDR3 DNA: TGTGCCAGCAGCTCCCTACAGGGGAGAGTCACTGAAGCTTTCTTT

J gene: TRBJ2-3
clone size: NA
D gene: NA
V gene: TRBV5-8
CDR3 protein: CASRTTSSDTQYF
CDR3 DNA: TGTGCCAGCAGGACGACTAGTTCCGATACGCAGTATTTT

J gene: TRBJ1-2
clone size: few
D gene: NA
V gene: TRBV24-1
CDR3 protein: CATSDQTYGYTF
CDR3 DNA: TGTGCCACCAGTGACCAAACCTATGGCTACACCTTC

J gene: TRBJ1-1
clone size: few
D gene: NA
V gene: TRBV3-1
CDR3 protein: CASSQELRNTEAFF
CDR3 DNA: TGTGCCAGCAGCCAAGAATTAAGGAACACTGAAGCTTTCTTT

J gene: TRBJ1-2
clone size: few
D gene: TRBD1
V gene: TRBV29-1
CDR3 protein: CSVHDRERNYGYTF
CDR3 DNA: TGCAGCGTTCATGACAGGGAAAGGAACTATGGCTACACCTTC

J gene: TRBJ2-6
clone size: many
D gene: TRBD1
V gene: TRBV5-5
CDR3 protein: CASSLARDRSTGANVLTF
CDR3 DNA: TGTGCCAGCAGCTTGGCCCGGGACAGGTCCACTGGGGCCAACGTCCTGACTTTC

J gene: TRBJ2-3
clone size: NA
D gene: NA
V gene: TRBV28
CDR3 protein: CASSLGSASTDTQYF
CDR3 DNA: TGTGCCAGCAGTCTGGGATCGGCTAGCACAGATACGCAGTATTTT

J gene: TRBJ2-1
clone size: NA
D gene: TRBD1
V gene: TRBV5-1
CDR3 protein: CASSLEGQGGHEQFF
CDR3 DNA: TGCGCCAGCAGCTTGGAGGGACAGGGTGGACATGAGCAGTTCTTC

J gene: TRBJ2-2
clone size: NA
D gene: TRBD1
V gene: TRBV5-6
CDR3 protein: CASSLGALQGISTGELFF
CDR3 DNA: TGTGCCAGCAGCTTGGGGGCGTTACAGGGGATTAGCACCGGGGAGCTGTTTTTT

J gene: TRBJ1-2
clone size: few
D gene: TRBD1
V gene: TRBV20-1
CDR3 protein: CSARDSSQGEVYGYTF
CDR3 DNA: TGCAGTGCTAGAGATTCGAGCCAGGGGGAGGTCTATGGCTACACCTTC

J gene: TRBJ2-3
clone size: NA
D gene: NA
V gene: TRBV29-1
CDR3 protein: CSVDLSVTDTQYF
CDR3 DNA: TGCAGCGTTGATCTGTCAGTCACAGATACGCAGTATTTT

J gene: TRBJ1-2
clone size: NA
D gene: TRBD1
V gene: TRBV12-3/TRBV12-4
CDR3 protein: CASSPLVWGTGHYGYTF
CDR3 DNA: TGTGCCAGCAGCCCTCTGGTCTGGGGGACAGGGCACTATGGCTACACCTTC

J gene: TRBJ2-6
clone size: NA
D gene: NA
V gene: TRBV19
CDR3 protein: CASSPRGAEYSSGANVLTF
CDR3 DNA: TGTGCCAGTAGTCCTAGGGGGGCCGAGTATAGCTCTGGGGCCAACGTCCTGACTTTC

J gene: TRBJ2-1
clone size: NA
D gene: NA
V gene: TRBV10-3
CDR3 protein: CAISETRLVDSYNEQFF
CDR3 DNA: TGTGCCATCAGTGAGACCAGACTAGTAGACTCCTACAATGAGCAGTTCTTC

J gene: TRBJ1-6
clone size: NA
D gene: NA
V gene: TRBV2
CDR3 protein: CASSIRSGHSYNSPLHF
CDR3 DNA: TGTGCCAGCAGTATCAGGTCAGGTCACTCCTATAATTCACCCCTCCACTTT

J gene: TRBJ2-3
clone size: many
D gene: NA
V gene: TRBV4-3
CDR3 protein: CASSQAPGFSTDTQYF
CDR3 DNA: TGCGCCAGCAGCCAAGCCCCGGGTTTTAGCACAGATACGCAGTATTTT

J gene: TRBJ2-2
clone size: NA
D gene: NA
V gene: TRBV5-1
CDR3 protein: CASSLAGMKTGELFF
CDR3 DNA: TGCGCCAGCAGCTTGGCCGGTATGAAGACCGGGGAGCTGTTTTTT

J gene: TRBJ2-1
clone size: NA
D gene: TRBD2
V gene: TRBV5-4
CDR3 protein: CASSLTRGGRGEQFF
CDR3 DNA: TGTGCCAGCAGCTTGACACGGGGGGGCCGGGGTGAGCAGTTCTTC

J gene: TRBJ2-3
clone size: few
D gene: TRBD1
V gene: TRBV5-8
CDR3 protein: CASSILRDRGIWGGTDTQYF
CDR3 DNA: TGTGCCAGCAGCATCCTCCGGGACAGGGGGATCTGGGGTGGCACAGATACGCAGTATTTT

J gene: TRBJ2-3
clone size: few
D gene: TRBD2
V gene: TRBV6-1
CDR3 protein: CASRPHPGLAVTDTQYF
CDR3 DNA: TGTGCCAGCAGACCTCATCCGGGACTAGCGGTCACAGATACGCAGTATTTT

J gene: TRBJ2-3
clone size: NA
D gene: NA
V gene: TRBV14
CDR3 protein: CASSRLRTSTDTQYF
CDR3 DNA: TGTGCCAGCAGCCGACTCAGAACCTCCACAGATACGCAGTATTTT

J gene: TRBJ1-1
clone size: many
D gene: NA
V gene: TRBV5-1
CDR3 protein: CASKLRGDTEAFF
CDR3 DNA: TGCGCCAGCAAACTCAGGGGCGACACTGAAGCTTTCTTT

J gene: TRBJ2-1
clone size: many
D gene: TRBD2
V gene: TRBV27
CDR3 protein: CASSFLTSGLYNEQFF
CDR3 DNA: TGTGCCAGCAGTTTCTTGACTAGCGGGCTGTACAATGAGCAGTTCTTC

J gene: TRBJ2-3
clone size: few
D gene: NA
V gene: TRBV20-1
CDR3 protein: CSANHGTHITDTQYF
CDR3 DNA: TGCAGTGCGAACCACGGGACCCACATCACAGATACGCAGTATTTT

J gene: TRBJ2-2
clone size: NA
D gene: TRBD1
V gene: TRBV30
CDR3 protein: CAWSFRDRATGELFF
CDR3 DNA: TGTGCCTGGAGTTTCCGGGACAGGGCCACCGGGGAGCTGTTTTTT

J gene: TRBJ2-2
clone size: many
D gene: NA
V gene: TRBV3-1
CDR3 protein: CASSKRQVTNTGELFF
CDR3 DNA: TGTGCCAGCAGCAAACGACAGGTTACGAACACCGGGGAGCTGTTTTTT

J gene: TRBJ2-4
clone size: many
D gene: TRBD2
V gene: TRBV7-2
CDR3 protein: CASSQGTSGGIQYF
CDR3 DNA: TGTGCCAGCAGCCAAGGGACTAGCGGGGGCATTCAGTACTTC

J gene: TRBJ2-5
clone size: NA
D gene: NA
V gene: TRBV12-3/TRBV12-4
CDR3 protein: CASSFQGWETQYF
CDR3 DNA: TGTGCCAGCAGTTTCCAGGGATGGGAGACCCAGTACTTC

J gene: TRBJ1-2
clone size: many
D gene: TRBD1
V gene: TRBV7-2
CDR3 protein: CASSLSGQGGYGYTF
CDR3 DNA: TGTGCCAGCAGCTTAAGTGGACAGGGAGGCTATGGCTACACCTTC

J gene: TRBJ1-2
clone size: NA
D gene: NA
V gene: TRBV5-1
CDR3 protein: CASSLQGDTYGYTF
CDR3 DNA: TGCGCCAGCAGCTTGCAGGGTGACACCTATGGCTACACCTTC

J gene: TRBJ1-2
clone size: many
D gene: TRBD1
V gene: TRBV6-1
CDR3 protein: CASRDRGLRYGYTF
CDR3 DNA: TGTGCCAGCAGGGACAGGGGGCTGAGGTATGGCTACACCTTC

J gene: TRBJ2-7
clone size: few
D gene: NA
V gene: TRBV7-9
CDR3 protein: CASSLVGETYEQYF
CDR3 DNA: TGTGCCAGCAGCTTAGTCGGGGAAACCTACGAGCAGTACTTC

J gene: TRBJ2-5
clone size: few
D gene: NA
V gene: TRBV3-1
CDR3 protein: CASSHLRENVGTQYF
CDR3 DNA: TGTGCCAGCAGCCACCTCCGGGAAAATGTCGGGACCCAGTACTTC

J gene: TRBJ1-4
clone size: NA
D gene: TRBD1
V gene: TRBV7-9
CDR3 protein: CASSSGQGLTGNEKLFF
CDR3 DNA: TGTGCCAGCAGCTCGGGACAGGGACTCACGGGTAATGAAAAACTGTTTTTT

J gene: TRBJ1-1
clone size: few
D gene: NA
V gene: TRBV27
CDR3 protein: CASSLSVDGAEAFF
CDR3 DNA: TGTGCCAGCAGTTTATCGGTGGACGGGGCTGAAGCTTTCTTT

J gene: TRBJ2-5
clone size: many
D gene: NA
V gene: TRBV7-2
CDR3 protein: CASRGHAWEETQYF
CDR3 DNA: TGTGCCAGCCGGGGACACGCCTGGGAGGAGACCCAGTACTTC

J gene: TRBJ2-5
clone size: many
D gene: NA
V gene: TRBV20-1
CDR3 protein: CSARVLTPQETQYF
CDR3 DNA: TGCAGTGCTAGAGTCCTGACACCACAAGAGACCCAGTACTTC

J gene: TRBJ1-4
clone size: once
D gene: NA
V gene: TRBV4-3
CDR3 protein: CASSQGAPVGVPEKLFF
CDR3 DNA: TGCGCCAGCAGCCAAGGTGCCCCGGTAGGCGTCCCTGAAAAACTGTTTTTT

J gene: TRBJ1-3
clone size: NA
D gene: NA
V gene: TRBV5-1
CDR3 protein: CASSPTSGSTIYF
CDR3 DNA: TGCGCCAGCAGCCCTACCTCGGGGAGCACCATATATTTT

J gene: TRBJ2-7
clone size: many
D gene: TRBD1
V gene: TRBV12-3/TRBV12-4
CDR3 protein: CASSFTDRETYEQYF
CDR3 DNA: TGTGCCAGCAGTTTTACGGACAGGGAGACATACGAGCAGTACTTC

J gene: TRBJ2-3
clone size: few
D gene: NA
V gene: TRBV7-3
CDR3 protein: CASSPSGTTQYF
CDR3 DNA: TGTGCCAGCAGCCCCTCAGGAACAACGCAGTATTTT

J gene: TRBJ2-7
clone size: few
D gene: TRBD1
V gene: TRBV6-1
CDR3 protein: CASSDGTGGYNEQYF
CDR3 DNA: TGTGCCAGCAGTGATGGGACAGGGGGTTACAATGAGCAGTACTTC

J gene: TRBJ2-1
clone size: NA
D gene: TRBD1
V gene: TRBV7-2
CDR3 protein: CASSYSRQGGQFF
CDR3 DNA: TGTGCCAGCAGCTATAGTCGACAGGGGGGGCAGTTCTTC

J gene: TRBJ2-3
clone size: many
D gene: TRBD2
V gene: TRBV18
CDR3 protein: CASSPPGTSEGDTQYF
CDR3 DNA: TGTGCCAGCTCACCCCCCGGGACTAGCGAGGGAGATACGCAGTATTTT

J gene: TRBJ2-5
clone size: few
D gene: NA
V gene: TRBV7-6
CDR3 protein: CASSPLARAAETQYF
CDR3 DNA: TGTGCCAGCAGCCCCCTTGCGAGGGCCGCAGAGACCCAGTACTTC

J gene: TRBJ2-5
clone size: many
D gene: NA
V gene: TRBV27
CDR3 protein: CASRFKDRQETQYF
CDR3 DNA: TGTGCCAGCAGATTTAAAGACAGGCAAGAGACCCAGTACTTC

J gene: TRBJ1-1
clone size: many
D gene: NA
V gene: TRBV5-1
CDR3 protein: CASSLAEQRRSEAFF
CDR3 DNA: TGCGCCAGCAGCTTGGCCGAACAGCGACGGAGTGAAGCTTTCTTT

J gene: TRBJ2-2
clone size: NA
D gene: NA
V gene: TRBV12-3/TRBV12-4
CDR3 protein: CASSLVRIAGELFF
CDR3 DNA: TGTGCCAGCAGTTTAGTGCGGATCGCCGGGGAGCTGTTTTTT

J gene: TRBJ1-6
clone size: NA
D gene: TRBD1
V gene: TRBV3-1
CDR3 protein: CASSQDLGTVNSPLHF
CDR3 DNA: TGTGCCAGCAGCCAAGACTTGGGGACAGTAAATTCACCCCTCCACTTT

J gene: TRBJ1-4
clone size: many
D gene: NA
V gene: TRBV7-9
CDR3 protein: CASSLDQGEKLFF
CDR3 DNA: TGTGCCAGCAGCTTAGATCAGGGGGAAAAACTGTTTTTT